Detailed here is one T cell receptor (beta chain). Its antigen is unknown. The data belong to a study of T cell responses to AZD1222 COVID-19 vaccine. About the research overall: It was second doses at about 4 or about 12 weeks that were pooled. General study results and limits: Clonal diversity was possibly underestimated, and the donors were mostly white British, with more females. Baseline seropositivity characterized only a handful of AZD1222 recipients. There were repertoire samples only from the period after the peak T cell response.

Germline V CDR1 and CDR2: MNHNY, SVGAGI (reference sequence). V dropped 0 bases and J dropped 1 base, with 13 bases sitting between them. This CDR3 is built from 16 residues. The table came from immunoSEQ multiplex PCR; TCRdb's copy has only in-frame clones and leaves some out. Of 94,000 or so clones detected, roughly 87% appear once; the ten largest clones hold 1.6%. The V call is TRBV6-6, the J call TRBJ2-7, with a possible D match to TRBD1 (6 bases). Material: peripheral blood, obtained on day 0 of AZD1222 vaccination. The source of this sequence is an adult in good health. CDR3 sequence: CASSYSPPGVSYEQYF. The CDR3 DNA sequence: TGTGCCAGCAGTTACTCCCCCCCAGGGGTATCCTACGAGCAGTACTTC.